This TCR beta chain emerged from a study of control samples from healthy donors and cancer patients. The ends were cut back, 6 bases at V and 3 bases at J, with 14 bases in the middle. This CDR3 comprises 13 residues. Looked up from germline, CDR1 is SQVTM and CDR2 is ANQGSEA. Some clones are missing from TCRdb's copy, which holds only in-frame ones; the method was immunoSEQ multiplex PCR. There are around 180,000 clones in the sample; 88% occur only once, and around 5% lies in the top ten. Specimen: blood. The chain is built from TRBV29-1 and TRBJ1-1, with D possibly TRBD1 on 6 matching bases. This clonotype was obtained from a woman aged 25 to 39 in good health. DNA for the CDR3: TGCAGCGTCCAACAGGGTTCGGACACTGAAGCTTTCTTT. Protein: CSVQQGSDTEAFF.